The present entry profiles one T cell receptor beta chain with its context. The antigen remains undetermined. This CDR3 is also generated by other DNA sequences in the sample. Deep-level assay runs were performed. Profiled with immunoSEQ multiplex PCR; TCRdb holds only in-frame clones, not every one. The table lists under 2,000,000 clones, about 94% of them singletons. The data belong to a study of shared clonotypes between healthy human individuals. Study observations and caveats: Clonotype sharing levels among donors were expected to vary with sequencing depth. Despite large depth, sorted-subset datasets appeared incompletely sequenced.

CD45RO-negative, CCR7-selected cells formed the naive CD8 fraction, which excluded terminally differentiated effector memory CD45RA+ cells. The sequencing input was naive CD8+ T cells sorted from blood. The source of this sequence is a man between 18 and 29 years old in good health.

CDR3 sequence: CSVRGGSYNEQFF. The CDR3 region has the DNA TGCAGCGTCCGGGGGGGCTCCTACAATGAGCAGTTCTTC. V gene TRBV29-1 combines with J gene TRBJ2-1; 8 bases agree with TRBD2. The CDR3 consists of 13 residues. V lost 6 bases, J lost 0 bases, and 1 base stayed unmatched. Germline V gene sequence: CDR1 SQVTM, CDR2 ANQGSEA.